The source of this TCR beta chain is a study of regulatory T cells in long-lasting Graves disease. Time point defined: newly diagnosed GD, antithyroid drugs for less than 3 months. The TCR library was made from RNA extracted from PBMCs. EDTA tubes were used for drawing around 9 milliliters of peripheral blood. This clonotype has ten or more counts. In building TCR beta libraries, iRepertoire HTBI primers were used together with Arm-PCR of CDR3 regions. TCRdb reprocessed the multiplex PCR reads via MiXCR and lists one record per CDR3 protein. The data show almost 450,000 distinct CDR3 sequences, about 15% seen once. This CDR3 region has 14 residues. The V end lost 6 bases, the J end lost 4 bases, and 15 bases lay between the germline ends. CDR1 and CDR2 (germline): DFQATT, SNEGSKA (reference sequence). The data were also submitted as part of a second study, on T cells in Graves' hyperthyroidism and ophthalmopathy.

The origin of this receptor is a woman in her 30s with Graves disease. This specimen consisted of peripheral blood mononuclear cells (PBMCs), obtained at new diagnosis, from a patient treated with antithyroid drugs. This chain joins TRBV20-1 and TRBJ2-2; D is unclear. The CDR3 spells CSAWTPVGTGELFF. CDR3 nucleotides: TGCAGTGCCTGGACCCCTGTGGGCACCGGGGAGCTGTTTTTT.